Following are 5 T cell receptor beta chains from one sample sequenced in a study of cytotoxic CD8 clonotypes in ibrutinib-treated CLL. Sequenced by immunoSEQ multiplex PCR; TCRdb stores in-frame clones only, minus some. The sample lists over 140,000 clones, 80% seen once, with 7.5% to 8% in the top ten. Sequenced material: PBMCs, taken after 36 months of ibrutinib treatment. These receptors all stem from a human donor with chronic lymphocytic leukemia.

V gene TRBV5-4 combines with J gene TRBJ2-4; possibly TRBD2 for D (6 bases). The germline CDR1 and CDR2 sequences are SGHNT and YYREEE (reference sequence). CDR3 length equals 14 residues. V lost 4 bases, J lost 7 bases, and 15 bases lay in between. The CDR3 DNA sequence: TGTGCCAGCAGCGTGGAGGGGAATAATAACATTCAGTACTTC. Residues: CASSVEGNNNIQYF.

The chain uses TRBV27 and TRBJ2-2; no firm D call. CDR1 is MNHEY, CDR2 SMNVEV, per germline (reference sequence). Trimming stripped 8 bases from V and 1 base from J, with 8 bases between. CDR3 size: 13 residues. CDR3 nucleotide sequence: TGTGCCAGCGCTGACTTGAACACCGGGGAGCTGTTTTTT. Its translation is CASADLNTGELFF.

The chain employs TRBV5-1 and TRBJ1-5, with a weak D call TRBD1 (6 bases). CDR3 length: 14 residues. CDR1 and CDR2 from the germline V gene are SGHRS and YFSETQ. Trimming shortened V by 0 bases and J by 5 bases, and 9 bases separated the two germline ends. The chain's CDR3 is CASSLAGADQPQHF. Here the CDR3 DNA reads TGCGCCAGCAGCTTGGCAGGGGCCGATCAGCCCCAGCATTTT.

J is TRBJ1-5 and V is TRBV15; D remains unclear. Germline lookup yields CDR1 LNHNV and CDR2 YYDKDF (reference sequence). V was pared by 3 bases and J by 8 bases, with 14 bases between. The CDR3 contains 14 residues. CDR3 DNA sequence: TGTGCCACCAGCAGGATACTCCTGCGGGAGCCCCAGCATTTT. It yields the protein CATSRILLREPQHF. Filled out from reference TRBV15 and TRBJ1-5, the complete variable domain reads DAMVIQNPRYQVTQFGKPVTLSCSQTLNHNVMYWYQQKSSQAPKLLFHYYDKDFNNEADTPDNFQSRRPNTSFCFLDIRSPGLGDTAMYLCATSRILLREPQHFGDGTRLSIL.

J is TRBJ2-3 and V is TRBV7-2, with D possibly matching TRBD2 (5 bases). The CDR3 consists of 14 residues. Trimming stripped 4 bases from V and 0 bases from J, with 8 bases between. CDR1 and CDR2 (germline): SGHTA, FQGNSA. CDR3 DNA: TGTGCCAGCAGCTCGAGCGGTAGCACAGATACGCAGTATTTT. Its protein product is CASSSSGSTDTQYF.